The entry below describes one T cell receptor beta chain. The germline V gene has CDR1 SEHNR and CDR2 FQNEAQ (reference sequence). This CDR3 has 14 amino acids. The ends were cut back, 4 bases at V and 4 bases at J, with 11 bases in the middle. This sample is part of a study of blood T cell repertoires in COVID-19. Assay used: immunoSEQ multiplex PCR; TCRdb lists only in-frame clones, some missing. The sample lists roughly 240,000 clones, roughly four fifths occurring once. The chain joins TRBV7-9 to TRBJ2-1, with D perhaps TRBD2 (6 bases). The sequence was collected from a woman in her 70s with acute or convalescent COVID-19. The sample was peripheral blood. CDR3: CASSWGLPYNEQFF. DNA for the CDR3: TGTGCCAGCAGCTGGGGACTCCCATACAATGAGCAGTTCTTC.